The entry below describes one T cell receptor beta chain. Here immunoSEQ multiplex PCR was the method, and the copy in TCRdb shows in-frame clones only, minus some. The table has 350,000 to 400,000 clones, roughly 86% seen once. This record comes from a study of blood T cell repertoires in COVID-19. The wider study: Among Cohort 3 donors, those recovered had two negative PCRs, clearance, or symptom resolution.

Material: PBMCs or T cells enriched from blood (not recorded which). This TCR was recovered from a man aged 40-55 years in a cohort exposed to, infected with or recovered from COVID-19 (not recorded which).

The CDR3 DNA is TGTGCCAGCAGCTTGGGGACAGGAGGAGGTGAAAAACTGTTTTTT. As protein: CASSLGTGGGEKLFF. The genes are TRBV7-9 and TRBJ1-4; 8 bases line up with TRBD1. CDR3 size: 15 residues. Looked up from germline, CDR1 is SEHNR and CDR2 is FQNEAQ (reference sequence). Trimming at V came to 3 bases and at J to 7 bases, leaving 7 bases not matched to a gene.